This T cell receptor (beta chain) was captured in a study of blood T cells in healthy people across ages. The CDR3 is 14 amino acids. The germline V gene encodes CDR1 SEHNR and CDR2 FQNEAQ (reference sequence). V lost 5 bases and J lost 3, with 10 bases in between. A note on this clonotype: Its antigen is not identified.

Study-wide results and caveats: TCR beta diversity tracked closely with naive T cell percentage.

Total RNA amounts of at least 5.5 micrograms were extracted per sample. Through a sample-barcoded 5' primer and a J-beta primer mix, a second PCR was run for roughly 7 to 12 cycles. Sequencing recovered at least 2.5 million CDR3-containing paired-end reads from each sample. TCRdb independently ran MiXCR on the 5' RACE reads; one entry per CDR3 protein. The sample has about 770,000 distinct CDR3 sequences; under 55% are singletons. The sequenced material came from blood. The rearrangement uses TRBV7-9 and TRBJ2-2; D ambiguous. This TCR was recovered from a man between 60 and 75 years old in good health. The CDR3 loop is CASSPRAYTGELFF. In DNA, the CDR3 is TGTGCCAGCAGCCCCCGGGCGTACACCGGGGAGCTGTTTTTT.